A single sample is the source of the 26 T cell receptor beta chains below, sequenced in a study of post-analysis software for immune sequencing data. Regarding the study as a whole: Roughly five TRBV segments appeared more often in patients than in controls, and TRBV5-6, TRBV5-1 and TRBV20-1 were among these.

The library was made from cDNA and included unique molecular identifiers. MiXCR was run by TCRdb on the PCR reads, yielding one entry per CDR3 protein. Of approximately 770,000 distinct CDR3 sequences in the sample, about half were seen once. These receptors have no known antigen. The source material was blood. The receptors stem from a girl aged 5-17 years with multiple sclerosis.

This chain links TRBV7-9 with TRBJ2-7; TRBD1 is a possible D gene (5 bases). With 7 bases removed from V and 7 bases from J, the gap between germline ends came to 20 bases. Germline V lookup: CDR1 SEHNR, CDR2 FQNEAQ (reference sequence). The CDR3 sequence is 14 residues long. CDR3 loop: CASTIAGQGGEQYF. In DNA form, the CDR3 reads TGTGCCAGCACCATAGCAGGTCAGGGCGGAGAGCAGTACTTC. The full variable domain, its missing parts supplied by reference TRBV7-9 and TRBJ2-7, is DTGVSQNPRHKITKRGQNVTFRCDPISEHNRLYWYRQTLGQGPEFLTYFQNEAQLEKSRLLSDRFSAERPKGSFSTLEIQRTEQGDSAMYLCASTIAGQGGEQYFGPGTRLTVT.

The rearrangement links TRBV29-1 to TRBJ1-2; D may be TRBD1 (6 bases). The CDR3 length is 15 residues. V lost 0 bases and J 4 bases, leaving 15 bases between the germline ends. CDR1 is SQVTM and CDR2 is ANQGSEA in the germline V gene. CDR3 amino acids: CSVEDPTGPSYGYTF. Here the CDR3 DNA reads TGCAGCGTTGAAGATCCTACAGGGCCCAGCTATGGCTACACCTTC.

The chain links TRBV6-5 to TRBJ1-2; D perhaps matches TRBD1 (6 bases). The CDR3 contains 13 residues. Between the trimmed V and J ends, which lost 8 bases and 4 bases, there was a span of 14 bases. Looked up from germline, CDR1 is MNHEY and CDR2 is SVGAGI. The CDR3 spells CASRPGASYGYTF. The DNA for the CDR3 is TGTGCCAGCCGACCGGGGGCTTCCTATGGCTACACCTTC.

CDR3 nucleotide sequence: TGCGCCAGCAGCCCCGGGACTAGCGGGCACAACACCGGGGAGCTGTTTTTT. As protein: CASSPGTSGHNTGELFF. This chain connects TRBV5-1 to TRBJ2-2; 12 bases map to TRBD2. From germline, CDR1 is SGHRS and CDR2 YFSETQ. V shed 4 bases and J 2 bases; nucleotides not matched to a gene: 6. The CDR3 runs 17 residues.

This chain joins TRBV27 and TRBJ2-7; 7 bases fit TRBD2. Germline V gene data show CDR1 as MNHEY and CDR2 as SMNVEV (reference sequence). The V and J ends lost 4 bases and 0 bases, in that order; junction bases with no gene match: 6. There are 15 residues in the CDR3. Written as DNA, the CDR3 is TGTGCCAGCAGTTCCATACTAGCGACCTCCTACGAGCAGTACTTC. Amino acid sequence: CASSSILATSYEQYF.

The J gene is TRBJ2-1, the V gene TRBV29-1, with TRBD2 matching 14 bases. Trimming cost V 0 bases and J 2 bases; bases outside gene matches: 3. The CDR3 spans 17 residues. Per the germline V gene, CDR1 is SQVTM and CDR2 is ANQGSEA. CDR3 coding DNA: TGCAGCGTTGAAGAGTTGGGACTAGCGGGAGCCTACAATGAGCAGTTCTTC. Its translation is CSVEELGLAGAYNEQFF.

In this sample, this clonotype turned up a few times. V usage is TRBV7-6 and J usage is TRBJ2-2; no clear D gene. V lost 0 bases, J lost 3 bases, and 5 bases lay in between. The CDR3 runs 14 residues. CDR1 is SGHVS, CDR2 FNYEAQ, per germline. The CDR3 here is CASSLAPDTGELFF. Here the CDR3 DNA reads TGTGCCAGCAGCTTAGCCCCAGACACCGGGGAGCTGTTTTTT.

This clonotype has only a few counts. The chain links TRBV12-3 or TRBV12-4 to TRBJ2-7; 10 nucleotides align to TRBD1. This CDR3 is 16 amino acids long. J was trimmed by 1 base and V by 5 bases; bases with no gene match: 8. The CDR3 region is CASSPRQGAASYEQYF. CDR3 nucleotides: TGTGCCAGCAGTCCTCGACAGGGGGCTGCGTCCTACGAGCAGTACTTC.

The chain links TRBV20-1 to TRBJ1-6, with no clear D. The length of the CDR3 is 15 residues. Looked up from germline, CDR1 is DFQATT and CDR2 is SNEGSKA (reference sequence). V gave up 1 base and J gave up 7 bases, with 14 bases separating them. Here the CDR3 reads CSARGGSRRNSPLHF. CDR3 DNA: TGCAGTGCTAGAGGCGGTTCCCGTAGAAATTCACCCCTCCACTTT.

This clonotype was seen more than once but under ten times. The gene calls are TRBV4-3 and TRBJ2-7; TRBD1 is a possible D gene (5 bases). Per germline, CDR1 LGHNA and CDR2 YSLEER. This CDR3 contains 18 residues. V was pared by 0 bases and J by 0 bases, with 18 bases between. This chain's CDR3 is CASSQDFRGQGPSYEQYF. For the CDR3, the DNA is TGCGCCAGCAGCCAAGATTTTAGGGGTCAGGGCCCCTCCTACGAGCAGTACTTC.

The CDR3 nucleotides read TGTGCCAGCAGAAGCGGGGGTACCTATGAGCAGTTCTTC. Translation: CASRSGGTYEQFF. This rearrangement joins TRBV2 to TRBJ2-1; 8 bases line up with TRBD2. V shed 6 bases, J shed 8 bases, and the junction held 6 bases outside the gene matches. The CDR3 runs 13 residues. Germline CDR1 SNHLY, CDR2 FYNNEI.

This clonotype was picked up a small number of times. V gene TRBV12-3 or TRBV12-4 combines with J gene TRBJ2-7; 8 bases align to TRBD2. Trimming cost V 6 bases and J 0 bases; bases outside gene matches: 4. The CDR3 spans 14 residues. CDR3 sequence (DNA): TGTGCCAGCAGCACGGGACTAGACTCCTACGAGCAGTACTTC. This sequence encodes CASSTGLDSYEQYF.

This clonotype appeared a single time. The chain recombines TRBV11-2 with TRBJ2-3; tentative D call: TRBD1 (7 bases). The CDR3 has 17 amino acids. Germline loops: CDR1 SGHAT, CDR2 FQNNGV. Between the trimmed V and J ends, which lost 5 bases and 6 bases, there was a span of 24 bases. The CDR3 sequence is CASSTSGGSPTMDTQYF. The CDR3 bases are TGTGCCAGCAGCACCTCAGGGGGGAGCCCCACCATGGATACGCAGTATTTT.

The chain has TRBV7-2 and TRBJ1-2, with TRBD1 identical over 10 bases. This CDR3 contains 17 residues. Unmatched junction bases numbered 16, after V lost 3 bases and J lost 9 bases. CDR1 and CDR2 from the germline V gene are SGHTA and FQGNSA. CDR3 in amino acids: CASSFRDRGFILDSYTF. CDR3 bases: TGTGCCAGCAGCTTCCGGGACAGGGGTTTTATACTTGATAGCTACACCTTC.

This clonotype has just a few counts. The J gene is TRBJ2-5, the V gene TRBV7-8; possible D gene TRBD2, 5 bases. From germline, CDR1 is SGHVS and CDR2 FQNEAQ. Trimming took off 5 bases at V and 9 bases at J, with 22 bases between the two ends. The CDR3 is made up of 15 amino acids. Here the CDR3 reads CASSTTPDRWRAQYF. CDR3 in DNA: TGTGCCAGCAGCACCACCCCGGACCGATGGCGGGCCCAGTACTTC.

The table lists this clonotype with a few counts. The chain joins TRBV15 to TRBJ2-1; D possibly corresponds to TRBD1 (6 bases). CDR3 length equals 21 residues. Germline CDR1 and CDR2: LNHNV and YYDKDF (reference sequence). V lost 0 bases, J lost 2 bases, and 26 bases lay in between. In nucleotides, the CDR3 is TGTGCCACCAGCAGAGATATCAAGGGCATGACTCACTACAGGGCCTACAATGAGCAGTTCTTC. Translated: CATSRDIKGMTHYRAYNEQFF. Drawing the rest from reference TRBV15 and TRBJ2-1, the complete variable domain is DAMVIQNPRYQVTQFGKPVTLSCSQTLNHNVMYWYQQKSSQAPKLLFHYYDKDFNNEADTPDNFQSRRPNTSFCFLDIRSPGLGDTAMYLCATSRDIKGMTHYRAYNEQFFGPGTRLTVL.

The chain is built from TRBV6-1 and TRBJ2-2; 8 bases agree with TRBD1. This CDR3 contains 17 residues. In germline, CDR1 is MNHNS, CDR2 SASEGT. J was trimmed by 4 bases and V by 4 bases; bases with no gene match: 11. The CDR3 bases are TGTGCCAGCAGTGGGCCCCCCGGGACAGGACGCACCGGGGAGCTGTTTTTT. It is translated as CASSGPPGTGRTGELFF.

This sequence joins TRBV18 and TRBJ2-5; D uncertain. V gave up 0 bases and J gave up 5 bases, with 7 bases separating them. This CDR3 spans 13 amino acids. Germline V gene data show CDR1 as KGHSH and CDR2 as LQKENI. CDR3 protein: CASSPPFPETQYF. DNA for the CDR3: TGTGCCAGCTCACCACCATTCCCCGAGACCCAGTACTTC.

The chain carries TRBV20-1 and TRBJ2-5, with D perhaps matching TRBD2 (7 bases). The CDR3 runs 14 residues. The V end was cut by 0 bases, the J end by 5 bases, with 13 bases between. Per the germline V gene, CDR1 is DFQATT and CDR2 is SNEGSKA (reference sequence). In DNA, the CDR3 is TGCAGTGCTAGAGAGGGAGGGGGGCAGGAGACCCAGTACTTC. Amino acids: CSAREGGGQETQYF.

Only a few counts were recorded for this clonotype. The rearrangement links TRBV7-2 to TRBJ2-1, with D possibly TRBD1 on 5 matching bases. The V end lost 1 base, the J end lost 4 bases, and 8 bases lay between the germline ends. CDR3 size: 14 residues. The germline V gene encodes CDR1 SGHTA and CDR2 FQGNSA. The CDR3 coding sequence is TGTGCCAGCAGCTTAGATGCAGGGTACAATGAGCAGTTCTTC. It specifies CASSLDAGYNEQFF. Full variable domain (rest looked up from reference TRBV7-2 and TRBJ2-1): GAGVSQSPSNKVTEKGKDVELRCDPISGHTALYWYRQSLGQGLEFLIYFQGNSAPDKSGLPSDRFSAERTGGSVSTLTIQRTQQEDSAVYLCASSLDAGYNEQFFGPGTRLTVL.

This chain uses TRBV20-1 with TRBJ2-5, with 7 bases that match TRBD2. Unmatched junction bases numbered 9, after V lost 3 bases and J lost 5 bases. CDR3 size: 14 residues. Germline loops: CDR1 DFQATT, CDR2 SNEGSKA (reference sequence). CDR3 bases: TGCAGTGCTAGGCCCCGCGGGAGATGGGAGACCCAGTACTTC. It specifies CSARPRGRWETQYF.

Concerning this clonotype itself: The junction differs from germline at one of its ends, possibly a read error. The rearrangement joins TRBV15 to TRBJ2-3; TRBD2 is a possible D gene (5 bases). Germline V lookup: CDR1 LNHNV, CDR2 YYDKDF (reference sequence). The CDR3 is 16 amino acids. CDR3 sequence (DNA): TGTGCCACTAGCAGAGTTCCAGCGGATAGCACAGATACGCAGTATTTT. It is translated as CATSRVPADSTDTQYF.

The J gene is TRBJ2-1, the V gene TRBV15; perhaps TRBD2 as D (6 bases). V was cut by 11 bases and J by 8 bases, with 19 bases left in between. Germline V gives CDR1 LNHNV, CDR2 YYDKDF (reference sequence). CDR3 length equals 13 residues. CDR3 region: CASGRSGKDEQFF. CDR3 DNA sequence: TGTGCCTCCGGGCGTAGCGGTAAAGATGAGCAGTTCTTC.

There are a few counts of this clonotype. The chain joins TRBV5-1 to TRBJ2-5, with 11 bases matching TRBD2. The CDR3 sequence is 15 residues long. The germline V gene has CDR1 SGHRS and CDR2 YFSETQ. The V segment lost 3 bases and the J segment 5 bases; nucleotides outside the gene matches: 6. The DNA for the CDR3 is TGCGCCAGCAGCTCGGGGACTAGCGGTTGGGAGACCCAGTACTTC. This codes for CASSSGTSGWETQYF.

The DNA for the CDR3 is TGCAGCGCGGTTATAGTTCTAGAGGTGGGCGGGGAGCTGTTTTTT. Protein product: CSAVIVLEVGGELFF. J is TRBJ2-2 and V is TRBV29-1; D is undetermined. Between the trimmed V and J ends, which lost 7 bases and 7 bases, there was a span of 22 bases. The CDR3 consists of 15 residues. Germline CDR1 SQVTM, CDR2 ANQGSEA.

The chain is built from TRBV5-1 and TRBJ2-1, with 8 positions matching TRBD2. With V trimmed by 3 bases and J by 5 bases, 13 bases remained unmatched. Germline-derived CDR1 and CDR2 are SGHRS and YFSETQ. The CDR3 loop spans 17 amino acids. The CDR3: CASSWGKMLLADNEQFF. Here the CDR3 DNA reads TGCGCCAGCAGCTGGGGGAAAATGTTACTAGCGGACAATGAGCAGTTCTTC.